This T cell receptor (beta chain) was found in a study of shared clonotypes between healthy human individuals. Study-wide findings and caveats: A reduction in generation probabilities was seen for non-shared clonotypes relative to those shared by all four donors.

The naive CD8 subset, CD45RO-negative cells positively selected for CCR7, excluded terminally differentiated effector memory CD45RA+ cells. This CDR3 contains 14 residues. The trim removed 3 bases at V and 5 bases at J, leaving 7 bases unmatched. The germline V gene encodes CDR1 MGHRA and CDR2 YSYEKL. To note about this clone: Antigen: not known.

Several immunoSEQ plates held equal portions of the genomic DNA taken from each subset. Generated by immunoSEQ multiplex PCR, the TCRdb table keeps only in-frame clones and is missing some. This sample carries fewer than 1 million clones, roughly 96% of them seen once, and the ten largest clones take less than 0.25%. The chain joins TRBV4-1 to TRBJ2-7, with TRBD1 matching over 7 bases. Sequencing input: naive CD8+ T cells sorted from blood. The source is a man in his thirties or forties in good health. Written as DNA, the CDR3 is TGCGCCAGCAGCCAGGTGGGACAGTTCCACGAGCAGTACTTC. This gives the protein CASSQVGQFHEQYF.